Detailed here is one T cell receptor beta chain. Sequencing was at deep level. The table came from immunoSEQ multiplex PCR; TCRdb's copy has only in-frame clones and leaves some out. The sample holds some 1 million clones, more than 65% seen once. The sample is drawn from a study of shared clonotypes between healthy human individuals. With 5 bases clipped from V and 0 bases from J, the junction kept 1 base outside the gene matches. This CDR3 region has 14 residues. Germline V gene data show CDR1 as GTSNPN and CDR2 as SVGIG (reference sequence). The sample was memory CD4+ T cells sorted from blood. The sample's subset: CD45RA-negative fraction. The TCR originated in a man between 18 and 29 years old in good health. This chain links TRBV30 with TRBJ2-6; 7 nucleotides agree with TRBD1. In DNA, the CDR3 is TGTGCCTGGGGACAGGCCTCTGGGGCCAACGTCCTGACTTTC. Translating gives CAWGQASGANVLTF.